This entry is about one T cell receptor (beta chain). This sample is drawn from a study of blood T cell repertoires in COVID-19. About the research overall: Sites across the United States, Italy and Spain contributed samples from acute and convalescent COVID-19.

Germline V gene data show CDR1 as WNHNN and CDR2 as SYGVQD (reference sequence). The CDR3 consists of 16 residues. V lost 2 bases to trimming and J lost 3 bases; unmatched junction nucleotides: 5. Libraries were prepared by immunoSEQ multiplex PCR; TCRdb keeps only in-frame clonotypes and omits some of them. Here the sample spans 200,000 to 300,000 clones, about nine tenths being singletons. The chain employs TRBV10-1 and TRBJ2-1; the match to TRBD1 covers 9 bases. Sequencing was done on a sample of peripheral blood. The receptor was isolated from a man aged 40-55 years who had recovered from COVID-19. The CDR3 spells CASSEKQGANYNEQFF. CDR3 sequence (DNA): TGCGCCAGCAGTGAGAAACAGGGGGCGAACTACAATGAGCAGTTCTTC.